What follows are 10 T cell receptor beta chains derived from one specimen sequenced in a study of molecular identifiers for immune sequencing clone quantification. TCRdb re-called the PCR reads with MiXCR, one entry per CDR3 protein. This table holds some 320,000 distinct CDR3 sequences, 20% to 25% found once. The sequenced sample was naive CD8+ T cells from blood, with Jurkat cell RNA spiked in. Specified subset: FACS-sorted CD8+CD4-CCR7+CD45RA+ naive T cells. The receptors originated from a human donor in good health. Some libraries in this study had Jurkat cell RNA spiked in.

This clonotype was seen a handful of times. The J gene is TRBJ2-5, the V gene TRBV19, with no clear D. This CDR3 region has 11 residues. Germline V gene data show CDR1 as LNHDA and CDR2 as SQIVND (reference sequence). Trimming pared 5 bases from V and 9 bases from J, leaving 10 bases between. Written as DNA, the CDR3 is TGTGCCAGTAGTGTGTTTGGGGCCCAGTACTTC. It encodes CASSVFGAQYF.

This clonotype appeared many times. This sequence joins TRBV16 and TRBJ1-2; D possibly corresponds to TRBD1 (6 bases). V lost 6 bases and J lost 8, with 22 bases in between. CDR1 is KGHSY, CDR2 FQNENV, per germline. The length of the CDR3 is 15 residues. The CDR3 loop reads CASSPAGTTLWGYTF. The CDR3 bases are TGTGCCAGCAGTCCCGCCGGGACAACACTCTGGGGCTACACCTTC.

The sample holds many counts of this clonotype. The V gene is TRBV4-1, the J gene TRBJ1-5; 8 bases line up with TRBD1. Germline assignment: CDR1 MGHRA and CDR2 YSYEKL. The V gene end was trimmed by 0 bases and the J gene end by 4 bases; junction bases not matched to a gene: 8. The CDR3 consists of 17 residues. DNA of the CDR3: TGCGCCAGCAGCCAAGAGCACAGGGGGATACGGAATCAGCCCCAGCATTTT. Encoded protein: CASSQEHRGIRNQPQHF.

This clonotype was observed at least ten times. This sequence joins TRBV12-3 or TRBV12-4 and TRBJ1-1; D may be TRBD1 (6 bases). The CDR3 is 12 amino acids. Trimming stripped 4 bases from V and 5 bases from J, with 8 bases between. The CDR3 region is CASSYGTTEAFF. For the CDR3, the DNA is TGTGCCAGCAGTTACGGGACAACTGAAGCTTTCTTT.

About this clonotype: This could be a read error, since a much larger clone is one nucleotide away. The chain has TRBV30 and TRBJ1-2, with TRBD1 matching over 8 bases. This CDR3 region has 13 residues. Per the germline V gene, CDR1 is GTSNPN and CDR2 is SVGIG (reference sequence). DNA for the CDR3: TGTGCCCGGAGGAGGACAGGGTTCTATGGCTACACCTTC. Protein: CARRRTGFYGYTF. Full variable domain (missing parts from reference TRBV30 and TRBJ1-2): SQTIHQWPATLVQPVGSPLSLECTVEGTSNPNLYWYRQAAGRGLQLLFYSVGIGQISSEVPQNLSASRPQDRQFILSSKKLLLSDSGFYLCARRRTGFYGYTFGSGTRLTVV.

The chain joins TRBV9 to TRBJ1-1; 10 bases fit TRBD1. Trimming removed 3 bases from V and 7 bases from J; junction bases left unmatched: 9. Germline assignment: CDR1 SGDLS and CDR2 YYNGEE. The CDR3 runs to 15 residues. For the CDR3, the DNA is TGTGCCAGCAGCGAGTGGGACAGGGGAGGGAGTGAAGCTTTCTTT. This gives the protein CASSEWDRGGSEAFF. Drawing the rest from reference TRBV9 and TRBJ1-1, the complete variable domain is DSGVTQTPKHLITATGQRVTLRCSPRSGDLSVYWYQQSLDQGLQFLIQYYNGEERAKGNILERFSAQQFPDLHSELNLSSLELGDSALYFCASSEWDRGGSEAFFGQGTRLTVV.

This clonotype was seen many times. The V and J genes are TRBV7-9 and TRBJ2-7; 11 bases are a match to TRBD1. The CDR3 is 16 residues long. Germline V lookup: CDR1 SEHNR, CDR2 FQNEAQ (reference sequence). V gave up 5 bases and J gave up 2 bases; unmatched junction bases: 8. The CDR3 region has the DNA TGTGCCAGCAGCGAGGGACAGGGGGTAATCCCCTACGAGCAGTACTTC. As protein: CASSEGQGVIPYEQYF.

This clonotype has only one observation. V is TRBV19 and J is TRBJ1-1, with a possible D match to TRBD1 (5 bases). The V gene lost 5 bases and the J gene lost 1 base, with 11 bases spanning the gap. Per the germline V gene, CDR1 is LNHDA and CDR2 is SQIVND (reference sequence). This CDR3 spans 14 amino acids. The CDR3 protein is CASSVGHSNTEAFF. CDR3 DNA: TGTGCCAGTAGTGTAGGACATTCGAACACTGAAGCTTTCTTT.

This clonotype has at least ten counts. The chain combines TRBV28 with TRBJ2-6, with D uncertain. V was pared by 2 bases and J by 10 bases, with 6 bases between. This CDR3 comprises 12 residues. The germline V gene has CDR1 MDHEN and CDR2 SYDVKM. The CDR3 spells CASSLNKNVLTF. CDR3 in DNA: TGTGCCAGCAGTTTAAATAAGAACGTCCTGACTTTC. Complete variable domain (other parts from reference TRBV28 and TRBJ2-6): DVKVTQSSRYLVKRTGEKVFLECVQDMDHENMFWYRQDPGLGLRLIYFSYDVKMKEKGDIPEGYSVSREKKERFSLILESASTNQTSMYLCASSLNKNVLTFGAGSRLTVL.

This clonotype was seen a handful of times. This chain joins TRBV24-1 and TRBJ2-5, with D perhaps matching TRBD2 (6 bases). Germline V gene lookup returns CDR1 KGHDR and CDR2 SFDVKD. Trimming cost V 2 bases and J 5 bases, with 20 bases left between them. The CDR3 covers 17 residues. CDR3 in amino acids: CATSDSGTSTRSETQYF. CDR3 bases: TGTGCCACCAGTGATTCTGGGACTTCGACGAGATCGGAGACCCAGTACTTC.